The clone carrying this T cell receptor beta chain was detected ten times or more. Germline V gene data show CDR1 as LNHDA and CDR2 as SQIVND (reference sequence). V was cut by 5 bases and J by 4 bases, with 15 bases left in between. The CDR3 contains 15 residues. These data are taken from a study of early T cells in non-severe SARS-CoV-2 infection. Each cDNA molecule carried a unique molecular identifier. TCRdb re-called the 5' RACE reads with MiXCR, one entry per CDR3 protein. The sample holds tens of thousands of distinct CDR3 sequences, almost 5.5% seen once. The receptor's source is an adult who was a healthcare worker with PCR-confirmed SARS-CoV-2 infection or an uninfected control (not recorded which). Specimen: whole blood, collected at baseline. This chain joins TRBV19 and TRBJ2-1, with TRBD2 as a possible D gene (5 bases). CDR3 nucleotide sequence: TGTGCCAGTAGTCCGGGGTCTGGGCTTTACAATGAGCAGTTCTTC. This codes for CASSPGSGLYNEQFF.